This entry lists 22 T cell receptor beta chains sequenced from one sample in a study of Tregs in tolerant kidney transplant recipients. Clones were read by immunoSEQ multiplex PCR, and TCRdb kept only the in-frame ones, dropping some. The sample records about 73,000 clones, roughly 98% being singletons. The sequencing used CD4+ T cells from blood, collected before the transplant. The receptors stem from a human donor who received a combined kidney and bone marrow transplant.

This chain joins TRBV27 and TRBJ2-7; D is perhaps TRBD2 (6 bases). Germline-derived CDR1 and CDR2 are MNHEY and SMNVEV (reference sequence). This CDR3 contains 15 residues. V was clipped by 10 bases and J by 6 bases, with 25 bases between them. DNA for the CDR3: TGTGCCACGGGGGTTAATAGGGATTACCGACTCGAGCAGTACTTC. As protein: CATGVNRDYRLEQYF.

The gene calls are TRBV7-2 and TRBJ1-2; perhaps TRBD1 as D (6 bases). Per the germline V gene, CDR1 is SGHTA and CDR2 is FQGNSA. The V gene lost 2 bases and the J gene lost 8 bases, with 21 bases spanning the gap. This CDR3 contains 16 residues. CDR3 protein: CASSLISRDTSTGYTF. As DNA, the CDR3 is TGTGCCAGCAGCTTAATCTCTCGGGACACCTCTACAGGCTACACCTTC. Variable domain in full (rest from reference TRBV7-2 and TRBJ1-2): GAGVSQSPSNKVTEKGKDVELRCDPISGHTALYWYRQSLGQGLEFLIYFQGNSAPDKSGLPSDRFSAERTGGSVSTLTIQRTQQEDSAVYLCASSLISRDTSTGYTFGSGTRLTVV.

The V gene is TRBV6-1, the J gene TRBJ2-3; TRBD2 matches 10 bases. Germline CDR1 reads MNHNS; CDR2 reads SASEGT. The trim removed 3 bases at V and 1 base at J, leaving 4 bases unmatched. The CDR3 is made up of 16 amino acids. The CDR3 nucleotides read TGTGCCAGCAGTGATTTTCTAGCGGGGGGCACAGATACGCAGTATTTT. Translated, it gives CASSDFLAGGTDTQYF.

The rearrangement joins TRBV7-9 to TRBJ1-2; 11 bases fit TRBD1. This CDR3 has 14 residues. Germline V gives CDR1 SEHNR, CDR2 FQNEAQ (reference sequence). V lost 7 bases and J lost 7; bases outside the gene matches: 8. CDR3 sequence reads: CASTRTGGAGGYTF. CDR3 bases: TGTGCCAGCACCCGGACAGGGGGCGCAGGTGGCTACACCTTC.

This rearrangement joins TRBV30 to TRBJ2-2; TRBD1 is a possible D gene (6 bases). Germline CDR1 GTSNPN, CDR2 SVGIG (reference sequence). The V and J ends lost 3 bases and 1 base respectively, with 6 bases between them. This CDR3 is built from 13 residues. The CDR3 DNA sequence: TGTGCCTGGAGACAGGGGAACACCGGGGAGCTGTTTTTT. Protein: CAWRQGNTGELFF.

The rearrangement uses TRBV5-5 and TRBJ2-3; TRBD1 is a possible D gene (6 bases). V lost 2 bases and J lost 2, with 15 bases in between. The CDR3 runs to 16 residues. CDR1 is SGHKS and CDR2 is YYEKEE in the germline V gene (reference sequence). As DNA, the CDR3 is TGTGCCAGCAGCTTCCTCAGACAGGAAAACACAGATACGCAGTATTTT. Protein product: CASSFLRQENTDTQYF.

The chain recombines TRBV29-1 with TRBJ2-3, with D perhaps TRBD2 (5 bases). CDR1 is SQVTM and CDR2 is ANQGSEA in the germline V gene. V lost 5 bases to trimming and J lost 8 bases, with 17 bases between them. This CDR3 is 13 amino acids long. Here the CDR3 DNA reads TGCAGCGTTCGTCGCGGGCCAGCCGGTACGCAGTATTTT. This sequence encodes CSVRRGPAGTQYF.

This clone came up once. This chain joins TRBV7-3 and TRBJ2-3, with a tentative D call TRBD1 (5 bases). Germline V CDR1 and CDR2: SGHTA, FQGTGA. This CDR3 comprises 12 residues. Trimming removed 2 bases at V and 8 bases at J, with 8 bases between. CDR3: CASSLLGATQYF. The CDR3 bases are TGTGCCAGCAGCTTACTTGGGGCTACGCAGTATTTT.

The V call is TRBV7-6, the J call TRBJ2-5, with 16 bases matching TRBD2. The CDR3 has 17 amino acids. CDR1 is SGHVS and CDR2 is FNYEAQ in the germline V gene. V was pared by 7 bases and J by 9 bases, with 14 bases of the junction left unmatched. The CDR3 nucleotides read TGTGCCAGCACCCTCTACGGGACTAGCGGGGGGGAAGGGGCCCAGTACTTC. Its protein product is CASTLYGTSGGEGAQYF.

The table lists this clone with a count of one. V is TRBV18 and J is TRBJ1-1; tentative D call: TRBD1 (5 bases). Germline lookup yields CDR1 KGHSH and CDR2 LQKENI. The ends were cut back, 4 bases at V and 1 base at J, with 10 bases in the middle. CDR3 length: 14 amino acids. CDR3 in amino acids: CASSQRQTNTEAFF. The CDR3 nucleotides read TGTGCCAGCTCACAACGACAGACGAACACTGAAGCTTTCTTT.

V and J are TRBV4-2 and TRBJ2-3; D is ambiguous. This CDR3 is 15 amino acids long. The germline gives CDR1 LGHNA, CDR2 YNFKEQ. With 0 bases removed from V and 7 bases from J, the gap between germline ends came to 14 bases. The CDR3 nucleotides are TGTGCCAGCAGCCAAGATCTGTCCGTACTATATACGCAGTATTTT. Residues: CASSQDLSVLYTQYF.

The chain has TRBV10-3 and TRBJ2-1, with 15 bases aligning to TRBD2. The V gene's germline CDR1 is ENHRY and CDR2 SYGVKD. This CDR3 is 17 amino acids long. Unmatched junction bases numbered 5, after V lost 3 bases and J lost 5 bases. CDR3 bases: TGTGCCATCAGTGACCCGGGACTAGCGGGAGGTAACAATGAGCAGTTCTTC. It is translated as CAISDPGLAGGNNEQFF.

This sequence joins TRBV7-9 and TRBJ2-2, with D maybe TRBD1 (6 bases). From germline, CDR1 is SEHNR and CDR2 FQNEAQ (reference sequence). This CDR3 has 15 amino acids. V was cut by 11 bases and J by 7 bases, with 23 bases left in between. The CDR3 nucleotides are TGTGCCTCGCGACCTAGGGGGTCGGGGTACGGGGAGCTGTTTTTT. Its protein product is CASRPRGSGYGELFF.

This sequence joins TRBV6-4 and TRBJ2-3; 7 positions match TRBD1. V dropped 4 bases and J dropped 1; count of bases not matched to a gene: 5. The CDR3 extends over 15 amino acids. Germline loops: CDR1 MRHNA, CDR2 SNTAGT. The CDR3 DNA is TGTGCCAGCAGTGGGGACAGCCTGGGCACAGATACGCAGTATTTT. Amino acid sequence: CASSGDSLGTDTQYF.

V gene TRBV5-1 combines with J gene TRBJ2-5; TRBD1 might be the D (6 bases). Germline assignment: CDR1 SGHRS and CDR2 YFSETQ. The CDR3 is 19 amino acids. The ends were cut back, 0 bases at V and 2 bases at J, with 23 bases in the middle. CDR3 sequence (DNA): TGCGCCAGCAGCTTGGTCGGCCAACCGACGGGACACCCTCAAGAGACCCAGTACTTC. This codes for CASSLVGQPTGHPQETQYF.

This clone is a singleton in its sample. The rearrangement links TRBV30 to TRBJ1-1, with unresolved D. The V end lost 2 bases, the J end lost 4 bases, and 20 bases lay between the germline ends. The CDR3 extends over 16 amino acids. Germline V gene data show CDR1 as GTSNPN and CDR2 as SVGIG (reference sequence). The CDR3 loop is CAWSRWSNRRSTEAFF. For the CDR3, the DNA is TGTGCCTGGAGTAGGTGGAGTAATCGAAGGAGCACTGAAGCTTTCTTT. The variable domain in full, with the rest retrieved from reference TRBV30 and TRBJ1-1, is SQTIHQWPATLVQPVGSPLSLECTVEGTSNPNLYWYRQAAGRGLQLLFYSVGIGQISSEVPQNLSASRPQDRQFILSSKKLLLSDSGFYLCAWSRWSNRRSTEAFFGQGTRLTVV.

J is TRBJ2-2 and V is TRBV4-3; 10 positions agree with TRBD2. This CDR3 contains 16 residues. The V gene's germline CDR1 is LGHNA and CDR2 YSLEER. V shed 2 bases, J shed 2 bases, and the junction held 2 bases outside the gene matches. CDR3 protein: CASSQLAGANTGELFF. For the CDR3, the DNA is TGCGCCAGCAGCCAACTAGCGGGGGCAAACACCGGGGAGCTGTTTTTT.

This chain connects TRBV4-2 to TRBJ1-5; D uncertain. There are 15 residues in the CDR3. V lost 2 bases, J lost 7 bases, and 15 bases lay in between. Germline V gives CDR1 LGHNA, CDR2 YNFKEQ. This chain's CDR3 is CASSQNGRAGQPQHF. CDR3 nucleotide sequence: TGTGCCAGCAGCCAAAACGGGAGGGCGGGCCAGCCCCAGCATTTT.

The chain carries TRBV11-3 and TRBJ2-7; TRBD2 might be the D (6 bases). Germline CDR1 and CDR2: SGHNT and YENEEA. The CDR3 extends over 16 amino acids. Trimming removed 4 bases from V and 2 bases from J, with 18 bases in between. CDR3 sequence: CASSSRSGETAYEQYF. Written as DNA, the CDR3 is TGTGCCAGCAGCTCGAGGTCGGGGGAGACAGCCTACGAGCAGTACTTC.

The chain is built from TRBV18 and TRBJ1-5; tentatively, D is TRBD1 (5 bases). The CDR3 consists of 14 residues. The germline V gene has CDR1 KGHSH and CDR2 LQKENI. Trimming removed 3 bases from V and 6 bases from J, with 12 bases in between. The CDR3 region is CASSPGQGLQPQHF. CDR3 DNA: TGTGCCAGCTCACCGGGGCAGGGTCTTCAGCCCCAGCATTTT.

This chain connects TRBV7-2 to TRBJ1-4, with D possibly matching TRBD1 (5 bases). V was shortened by 6 bases and J by 7 bases, with 12 bases between the two germline ends. Germline values: CDR1 SGHTA, CDR2 FQGNSA. This CDR3 spans 13 amino acids. This CDR3 is CASSSGGGEKLFF. In DNA form, the CDR3 reads TGTGCCAGCAGTTCTGGGGGAGGTGAAAAACTGTTTTTT. Full variable domain (missing parts from reference TRBV7-2 and TRBJ1-4): GAGVSQSPSNKVTEKGKDVELRCDPISGHTALYWYRQSLGQGLEFLIYFQGNSAPDKSGLPSDRFSAERTGGSVSTLTIQRTQQEDSAVYLCASSSGGGEKLFFGSGTQLSVL.

The genes are TRBV4-2 and TRBJ1-1; possibly TRBD1 for D (5 bases). This CDR3 comprises 16 residues. Germline V gene lookup returns CDR1 LGHNA and CDR2 YNFKEQ. V gave up 1 base and J gave up 1 base, with 13 bases separating them. The CDR3 loop is CASSQAYSQGNTEAFF. The CDR3 DNA sequence: TGTGCCAGCAGCCAAGCGTACTCGCAGGGGAACACTGAAGCTTTCTTT.